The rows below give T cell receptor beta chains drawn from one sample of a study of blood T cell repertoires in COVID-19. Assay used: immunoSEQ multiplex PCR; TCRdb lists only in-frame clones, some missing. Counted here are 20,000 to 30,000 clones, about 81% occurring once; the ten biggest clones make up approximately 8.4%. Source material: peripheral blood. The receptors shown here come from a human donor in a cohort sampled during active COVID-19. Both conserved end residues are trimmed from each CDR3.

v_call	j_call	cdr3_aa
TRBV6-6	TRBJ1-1	ASSYSAGKGAF
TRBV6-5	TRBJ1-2	ASSRAGNYGYT
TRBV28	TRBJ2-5	ASSFYSSVGETQY
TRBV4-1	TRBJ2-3	ASSQRTSTDTQY
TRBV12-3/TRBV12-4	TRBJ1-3	ASSLPGNTIY
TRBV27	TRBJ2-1	ASSLIAGMGDEQF
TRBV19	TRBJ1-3	ASSYSLGQLAGNTIY
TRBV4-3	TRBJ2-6	ASSQEGGGARGNVLT
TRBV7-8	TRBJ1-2	ASSADRNYGYT
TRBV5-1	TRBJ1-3	ASSPMGGTGNTIY
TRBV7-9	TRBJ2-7	ASSSDRGMVSYEQY
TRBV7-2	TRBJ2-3	ASSQDRAVSTDTQY
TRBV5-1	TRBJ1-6	ASSPQAGHNNSPLH
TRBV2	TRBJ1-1	ASRVAGQGGTEAF
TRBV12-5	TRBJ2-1	ASGLDPREPPYNNEQF
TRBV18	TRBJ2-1	ASSQIFGTGISNEQF
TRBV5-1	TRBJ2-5	ASSLPGGGETQY
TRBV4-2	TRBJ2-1	ASSQVGGGNEQF
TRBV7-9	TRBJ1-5	ASSLVSGSGEPQH
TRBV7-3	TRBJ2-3	ASSLTGASTDTQY
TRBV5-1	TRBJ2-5	ASSSRQAQETQY
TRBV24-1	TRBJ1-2	ATSGLPGSFGYT
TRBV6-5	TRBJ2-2	ASRQGGTNTGELF
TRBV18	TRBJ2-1	ASSPTSEARDNEQF
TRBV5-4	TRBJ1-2	ASSLAGGRDYGYT
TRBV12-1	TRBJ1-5	ASRFTADRDRGHQPQH
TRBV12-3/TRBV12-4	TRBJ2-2	ASKNRRGRELF
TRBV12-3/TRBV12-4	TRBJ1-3	ASSPGGTIY
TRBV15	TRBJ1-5	ATSVPDRVNQPQH
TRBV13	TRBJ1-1	ASSSLTGLGLTEAF
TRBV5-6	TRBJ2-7	ASSLALAGHYEQY
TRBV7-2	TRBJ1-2	ASSLGYRDNGYT
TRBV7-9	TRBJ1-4	ATHRVANEKLF
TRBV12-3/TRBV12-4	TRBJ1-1	ASSYMNTEAF
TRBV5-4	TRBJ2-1	ASSSPGQSLNEQF
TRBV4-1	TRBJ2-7	ASSQDQGNYEQY
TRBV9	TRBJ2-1	ASSPPSGGNYNEQF
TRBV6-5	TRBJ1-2	ASSYTGQGSGYT
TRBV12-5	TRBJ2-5	ASGLVLGYQETQY
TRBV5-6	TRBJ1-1	ASSYRDTEAF
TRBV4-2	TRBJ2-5	ASSQDGSGGAETQY
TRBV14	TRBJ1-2	ASSQGGNGLHYGYT
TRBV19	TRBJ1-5	ASSKAVDKRQPQH
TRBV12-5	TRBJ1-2	ASGAEGIGYGYT
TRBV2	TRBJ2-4	ASSGQGGQNIQY
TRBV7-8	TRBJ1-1	ASSLTPPSSRILGTEAF
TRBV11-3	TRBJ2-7	ASSLEGTGFYEQY
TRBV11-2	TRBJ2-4	ASSKMTSGGPVAKNIQY
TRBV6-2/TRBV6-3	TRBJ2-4	ASSYQTGQGQVAKNIQY
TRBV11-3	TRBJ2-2	ASSPSGELF
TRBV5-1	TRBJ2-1	ASSLNDGGNEQF
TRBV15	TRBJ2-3	ATSRRGAIDTQY
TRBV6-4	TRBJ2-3	ASSEAGGTDTQY
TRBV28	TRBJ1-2	ASRGEGYGYT
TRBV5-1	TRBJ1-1	ASSENQGTEAF